Listed below are T cell receptor beta chains from one sample, sequenced in a study of shared clonotypes between healthy human individuals. Measured with immunoSEQ multiplex PCR; TCRdb has only the in-frame clones, and not every one. The sample comprises 2,500,000 or so clones, under 95% of which are singletons, and roughly 0.36% rests with the top ten. Source material: naive CD4+ T cells from PBMCs. All receptors come from a man younger than 30 in good health. Some clones in this sample may be carry-over from other donors' samples. Both conserved end residues are part of each CDR3. A D gene is named only where the DNA matches it firmly. A row's size may be missing; if present it is once, few, many or a size class.

d_gene | j_gene | v_gene | abundance | CDR3nt | CDR3aa
TRBD1 | TRBJ2-7 | TRBV5-1 | . | TGCGCCAGCAGGTCCGGACAGGCGACCTACGAGCAGTACTTC | CASRSGQATYEQYF
. | TRBJ2-2 | TRBV7-3 | . | TGTGCCAGCAGCCCCCAGGGATTTCGTGGGGAGCTGTTTTTT | CASSPQGFRGELFF
. | TRBJ1-2 | TRBV2 | . | TGTGCCAGCAGTGAAAATCGGGCAGGGCAGGGAGGCTACACCTTC | CASSENRAGQGGYTF
TRBD2 | TRBJ2-1 | TRBV7-2 | . | TGTGCCAGCAGCCCGAGGACTAGCCATGAGCAGTTCTTC | CASSPRTSHEQFF
. | TRBJ1-4 | TRBV27 | . | TGTGCCAGCAGTTTAGCCCAGGGAACTAATGAAAAACTGTTTTTT | CASSLAQGTNEKLFF
TRBD2 | TRBJ2-7 | TRBV7-2 | . | TGTGCCAGCAGCTTACTTAGCGGGATAACGTCCGAGCAGTACTTC | CASSLLSGITSEQYF
. | TRBJ1-4 | TRBV18 | . | TGTGCCAGCTCACCGGACAGTCCAACTAATGAAAAACTGTTTTTT | CASSPDSPTNEKLFF
. | TRBJ2-5 | TRBV10-2 | . | TGCGCCAGCAGTGAGAGCATTGAGCAGTACTTC | CASSESIEQYF
TRBD1 | TRBJ2-5 | TRBV9 | . | TGTGCCAGCAGCGTAGGGACAGGGTCTGGTCAGTACTTC | CASSVGTGSGQYF
. | TRBJ1-6 | TRBV2 | once | TGTGCCAGCAGGGACAGCCCCGTTTATAATTCACCCCTCCACTTT | CASRDSPVYNSPLHF
. | TRBJ2-4 | TRBV28 | . | TGTGCCAGCACAGGTTTAGCCAAAAACATTCAGTACTTC | CASTGLAKNIQYF
. | TRBJ2-1 | TRBV7-6 | . | TGTGCCAGCAGCTTAGGACCCTTGGGGGGCTCCTACAATGAGCAGTTCTTC | CASSLGPLGGSYNEQFF
. | TRBJ2-1 | TRBV21-1 | . | TGTGCCAGCAGCAAAAAGAAAGGGGAGAATGAGCAGTTCTTC | CASSKKKGENEQFF
. | TRBJ2-7 | TRBV5-4 | . | TGTGCCAGCAGCTTGGGGGGTCCCTACGAGCAGTACTTC | CASSLGGPYEQYF
. | TRBJ2-3 | TRBV5-1 | . | TGCGCCAGCAGGGCGGAGAGCACAGATACGCAGTATTTT | CASRAESTDTQYF
TRBD1 | TRBJ1-2 | TRBV5-1 | . | TGCGCCAGCAGCTGGGACAGGGTAAGAAGTGGCTACACCTTC | CASSWDRVRSGYTF
. | TRBJ2-7 | TRBV6-6 | . | TGTGCCAGCAGCAGCCTCAGGGACGGCCTCTCCTACGAGCAGTACTTC | CASSSLRDGLSYEQYF